This T cell receptor (beta chain) is from a study of control samples from healthy donors and cancer patients. From germline, CDR1 is SQVTM and CDR2 ANQGSEA. The CDR3 consists of 16 residues. V was clipped by 6 bases and J by 2 bases; unmatched bases: 14. Clones were sequenced by immunoSEQ multiplex PCR, and TCRdb holds only the in-frame ones, with some missing. The sample lists about 150,000 clones, about 94% occurring once. The TCR sequence derives from a man aged 35-49 years in good health. The chain combines TRBV29-1 with TRBJ2-7; 9 bases line up with TRBD1. Sequencing was carried out using blood. The CDR3 spells CSVRSFSGQGTYEQYF. The CDR3 region has the DNA TGCAGCGTCCGAAGTTTCTCCGGACAGGGGACCTACGAGCAGTACTTC.